Listed here are 23 T cell receptor beta chains from one sample, sequenced in a study of Ad26.COV2.S vaccination and SARS-CoV-2 variants. Treatment in this sample: some 20 received Ad26.COV2.S at low or high dose, single or two shots; five or six received placebo; per-sample allocation not given. Specimens were obtained on day 63 following the first vaccine or placebo injection. The table came from immunoSEQ multiplex PCR; TCRdb's copy has only in-frame clones and leaves some out. The table shows about 680,000 clones, with 89% occurring only once. Here the sequenced sample was peripheral blood, taken in a trial of Ad26.COV2.S vaccine versus placebo. Every receptor here comes from a person between 18 and 60 years old who received the Ad26.COV2.S COVID-19 vaccine or a placebo.

Notes on this clone: Other nucleotide sequences from this sample produce the same CDR3. The chain uses TRBV11-3 and TRBJ2-1, with 10 positions matching TRBD2. V lost 1 base, J lost 7 bases, and 7 bases stayed unmatched. The CDR3 contains 16 residues. Germline V gene sequence: CDR1 SGHNT, CDR2 YENEEA. The CDR3 reads CASSLGDSGGANEQFF. The CDR3 DNA sequence: TGTGCCAGCAGCTTAGGAGACAGCGGGGGGGCAAATGAGCAGTTCTTC.

The CDR3 spells CASSQDLLGGTIYF. The CDR3 DNA follows: TGTGCCAGCAGCCAAGATTTACTCGGAGGCACCATATATTTT. The chain recombines TRBV4-2 with TRBJ1-3; no clear D. The CDR3 extends over 14 amino acids. Germline CDR1 is LGHNA and CDR2 is YNFKEQ. V was trimmed by 0 bases and J by 9 bases, leaving 12 bases between them.

V usage is TRBV2 and J usage is TRBJ2-7, with 11 bases aligning to TRBD2. The CDR3 spans 15 residues. J was trimmed by 3 bases and V by 4 bases; bases with no gene match: 5. Germline V gene lookup returns CDR1 SNHLY and CDR2 FYNNEI. CDR3 residues: CASSVLAGGLYEQYF. The CDR3 DNA is TGTGCCAGCAGTGTTCTAGCGGGAGGACTCTACGAGCAGTACTTC. The full variable domain, rest sourced from reference TRBV2 and TRBJ2-7, is EPEVTQTPSHQVTQMGQEVILRCVPISNHLYFYWYRQILGQKVEFLVSFYNNEISEKSEIFDDQFSVERPDGSNFTLKIRSTKLEDSAMYFCASSVLAGGLYEQYFGPGTRLTVT.

The chain uses TRBV12-3 or TRBV12-4 and TRBJ2-3, with D hard to call. Trimming shortened V by 5 bases and J by 7 bases, and 13 bases separated the two germline ends. The CDR3 runs 13 residues. The CDR3 here is CASSNGRIHTQYF. The CDR3, as DNA: TGTGCCAGCAGTAATGGACGGATTCATACGCAGTATTTT.

This chain connects TRBV18 to TRBJ1-1; unclear D gene. The germline CDR1 and CDR2 sequences are KGHSH and LQKENI. The CDR3 totals 13 residues. Trimming shortened V by 1 base and J by 1 base, and 4 bases separated the two germline ends. For the CDR3, the DNA is TGTGCCAGCTCACCACTTCAGAACACTGAAGCTTTCTTT. Amino acid sequence: CASSPLQNTEAFF.

In DNA, the CDR3 is TGTGCCAGCAGCTTAGCGCCCACTGAAGCTTTCTTT. This sequence encodes CASSLAPTEAFF. The chain is built from TRBV7-9 and TRBJ1-1; D gene ambiguous. From germline, CDR1 is SEHNR and CDR2 FQNEAQ (reference sequence). Trimming removed 0 bases from V and 4 bases from J, with 3 bases in between. This CDR3 region has 12 residues.

This chain links TRBV25-1 with TRBJ2-2; D ambiguous. The CDR3 is 13 residues long. The germline V gene encodes CDR1 MGHDK and CDR2 SYGVNS. Trimming took off 4 bases at V and 5 bases at J, with 8 bases between the two ends. The CDR3 sequence is CASSVWMTGELFF. The CDR3 nucleotides are TGTGCCAGCAGTGTTTGGATGACCGGGGAGCTGTTTTTT.

This clone was seen once. The J gene is TRBJ2-1, the V gene TRBV4-1; TRBD2 agrees at 7 bases. The J segment lost 7 bases and the V segment lost 1 base, leaving 10 bases of the junction unmatched. The germline V gene encodes CDR1 MGHRA and CDR2 YSYEKL. CDR3 size: 16 residues. The CDR3 spells CASSQVGSGGDNEQFF. CDR3 bases: TGCGCCAGCAGCCAAGTCGGGTCGGGGGGTGATAATGAGCAGTTCTTC.

The chain joins TRBV11-3 to TRBJ2-5; D gene uncertain. V shed 2 bases and J shed 3 bases, with 7 bases lying between them. The CDR3 runs to 13 residues. Germline loops: CDR1 SGHNT, CDR2 YENEEA. The CDR3 region is CASSLSVEETQYF. CDR3 nucleotides: TGTGCCAGCAGCTTATCAGTTGAAGAGACCCAGTACTTC.

The chain uses TRBV5-4 and TRBJ2-7; the match to TRBD1 covers 9 bases. The V segment lost 2 bases and the J segment 3 bases; nucleotides outside the gene matches: 9. CDR1 SGHNT and CDR2 YYREEE come from the germline V gene (reference sequence). This CDR3 is 16 amino acids long. The CDR3 DNA follows: TGTGCCAGCAGCTTATCCCCCGGGACAGGGATCTACGAGCAGTACTTC. Its protein is CASSLSPGTGIYEQYF.

The V call is TRBV19, the J call TRBJ2-7, with a weak D call TRBD2 (5 bases). The CDR3 is 15 amino acids. Trimming took 7 bases from V and 3 from J, leaving 19 bases between them. The V gene's germline CDR1 is LNHDA and CDR2 SQIVND (reference sequence). The CDR3 loop is CASTPRTGSLYEQYF. Written as DNA, the CDR3 is TGTGCCAGTACCCCCCGTACGGGGTCCCTCTACGAGCAGTACTTC.

Note on this clone: Other DNA variants within this sample encode the same CDR3. The chain uses TRBV19 and TRBJ2-3; possible D gene TRBD1, 6 bases. This CDR3 is built from 15 residues. Trimming left V 1 base short and J 1 base short, with 9 bases between. The germline V gene has CDR1 LNHDA and CDR2 SQIVND (reference sequence). The CDR3 nucleotides read TGTGCCAGTAGTATAGGGGGGCGCGGCACAGATACGCAGTATTTT. Translated: CASSIGGRGTDTQYF.

The chain is built from TRBV11-3 and TRBJ1-1; no firm D call. V dropped 0 bases and J dropped 3 bases, with 5 bases sitting between them. CDR1 is SGHNT, CDR2 YENEEA, per germline. The CDR3 sequence is 13 residues long. Here the CDR3 reads CASSLDRDTEAFF. CDR3 in DNA: TGTGCCAGCAGCTTAGATCGGGACACTGAAGCTTTCTTT.

Of note for this clone: Within the sample, other DNA sequences also encode this same CDR3. The V gene is TRBV18, the J gene TRBJ1-5; D unclear. With 3 bases removed from V and 0 bases from J, the gap between germline ends came to 6 bases. CDR1 and CDR2 from the germline V gene are KGHSH and LQKENI. This CDR3 is 14 amino acids long. CDR3 in amino acids: CASSPPYSNQPQHF. The CDR3 bases are TGTGCCAGCTCACCCCCTTATAGCAATCAGCCCCAGCATTTT.

The chain employs TRBV7-2 and TRBJ1-5; no firm D call. The germline V and J ends were trimmed by 6 bases and 4 bases, with 7 bases remaining between them. CDR3 length equals 12 residues. Germline CDR1 SGHTA, CDR2 FQGNSA. Here the CDR3 reads CASSIYNQPQHF. The DNA of the CDR3 is TGTGCCAGCAGTATCTATAATCAGCCCCAGCATTTT. The variable domain in full, completed from reference TRBV7-2 and TRBJ1-5, reads GAGVSQSPSNKVTEKGKDVELRCDPISGHTALYWYRQSLGQGLEFLIYFQGNSAPDKSGLPSDRFSAERTGGSVSTLTIQRTQQEDSAVYLCASSIYNQPQHFGDGTRLSIL.

The chain joins TRBV10-3 to TRBJ1-6; D is uncertain. This CDR3 has 12 amino acids. Germline values: CDR1 ENHRY, CDR2 SYGVKD. The V end lost 7 bases, the J end lost 7 bases, and 8 bases lay between the germline ends. The CDR3: CAINTNNSPLHF. The CDR3 DNA sequence: TGTGCCATCAATACGAACAATTCACCCCTCCACTTT.

The genes are TRBV27 and TRBJ2-7; 7 bases are shared with TRBD2. The CDR3 loop spans 17 amino acids. V lost 5 bases, J lost 2 bases, and 15 bases stayed unmatched. Germline V lookup: CDR1 MNHEY, CDR2 SMNVEV (reference sequence). CDR3 residues: CASSPPRGGSLPYEQYF. CDR3 nucleotides: TGTGCCAGCAGTCCCCCCCGGGGAGGGTCCCTCCCCTACGAGCAGTACTTC.

This CDR3 reads CASSPYESGRQDYEQYF. In DNA form, the CDR3 reads TGTGCCAGCTCACCATACGAAAGCGGGAGGCAAGACTACGAGCAGTACTTC. The J gene is TRBJ2-7, the V gene TRBV18; 9 nucleotides match TRBD2. CDR1 is KGHSH and CDR2 is LQKENI in the germline V gene. The ends lost 2 bases at V and 3 bases at J; junction bases unmatched: 11. The CDR3 length is 17 residues.

J is TRBJ2-1 and V is TRBV5-1, with no clear D. Between the trimmed V and J ends, which lost 0 bases and 7 bases, there was a span of 5 bases. The CDR3 sequence is 12 residues long. CDR1 and CDR2 (germline): SGHRS, YFSETQ. The CDR3: CASSLERNEQFF. In DNA form, the CDR3 reads TGCGCCAGCAGCTTGGAGAGAAATGAGCAGTTCTTC. The entire variable domain, with the rest obtained from reference TRBV5-1 and TRBJ2-1, is as follows: KAGVTQTPRYLIKTRGQQVTLSCSPISGHRSVSWYQQTPGQGLQFLFEYFSETQRNKGNFPGRFSGRQFSNSRSEMNVSTLELGDSALYLCASSLERNEQFFGPGTRLTVL.

This chain connects TRBV9 to TRBJ1-2; tentatively, D is TRBD1 (6 bases). The CDR3 is 14 residues long. Germline lookup yields CDR1 SGDLS and CDR2 YYNGEE. The V end lost 3 bases, the J end lost 8 bases, and 17 bases lay between the germline ends. The CDR3 region is CASSGGTQAWGYTF. The CDR3 DNA follows: TGTGCCAGCAGCGGAGGGACACAAGCGTGGGGCTACACCTTC.

The chain couples TRBV30 to TRBJ1-1; maybe TRBD1 (5 bases). The CDR3 length is 13 residues. The germline gives CDR1 GTSNPN, CDR2 SVGIG (reference sequence). Trimming stripped 3 bases from V and 11 bases from J, with 19 bases between. The CDR3: CAWRVSTQGNAFF. In DNA form, the CDR3 reads TGTGCCTGGAGAGTCTCTACTCAGGGTAACGCTTTCTTT. The full variable domain, its missing parts supplied by reference TRBV30 and TRBJ1-1, is SQTIHQWPATLVQPVGSPLSLECTVEGTSNPNLYWYRQAAGRGLQLLFYSVGIGQISSEVPQNLSASRPQDRQFILSSKKLLLSDSGFYLCAWRVSTQGNAFFGQGTRLTVV.

The genes are TRBV12-3 or TRBV12-4 and TRBJ1-5; D possibly corresponds to TRBD1 (5 bases). The germline V and J ends were trimmed by 6 bases and 4 bases, with 10 bases remaining between them. The CDR3 covers 13 residues. The CDR3 sequence is CASSFQGNQPQHF. The CDR3 DNA reads TGTGCCAGCAGCTTTCAGGGAAATCAGCCCCAGCATTTT.

The J gene is TRBJ2-1, the V gene TRBV6-5; D is undetermined. Trimming left V 7 bases short and J 8 bases short, with 15 bases between. Germline CDR1 reads MNHEY; CDR2 reads SVGAGI. CDR3 length: 13 residues. CDR3 sequence (DNA): TGTGCCAGCACCAAGTTCAGCGTCGATGAGCAGTTCTTC. It is translated as CASTKFSVDEQFF.